The T cell receptor beta chain described here comes from a study of regulatory T cells in long-lasting Graves disease. Study-wide findings and caveats: Persistent patients shared 2,700 or so public clonotypes among themselves. Newly diagnosed patients shared fewer, at about a thousand.

Relying on iRepertoire HTBI primers and Arm-PCR of CDR3 regions, the team built TCR beta libraries. MiXCR, run by TCRdb on the multiplex PCR reads, gives a single entry per CDR3 protein. This repertoire shows approximately 360,000 distinct CDR3 sequences, roughly 10% found once; its top ten account for 15% to 20%. In germline, CDR1 is LGHNA, CDR2 YSLEER. V dropped 1 base and J dropped 6; count of bases not matched to a gene: 1. There are 15 residues in the CDR3. Stated time point: newly diagnosed GD, antithyroid drugs for less than 3 months. The TCR library was made from RNA extracted from PBMCs. This clonotype was seen a handful of times. Its specificity is not known. The data were also submitted as part of a second study, on T cells in Graves' hyperthyroidism and ophthalmopathy. That report adds: Clonotypes that were expanded in thyroid above 0.001 mostly appeared in blood too.

The chain links TRBV4-3 to TRBJ1-6; 9 bases line up with TRBD1. This TCR was recovered from a woman between 18 and 29 years old with Graves disease. The input for sequencing was peripheral blood mononuclear cells (PBMCs), taken at new diagnosis, from a patient treated with antithyroid drugs. CDR3 DNA: TGCGCCAGCAGCCAAGTGGGACAGGGTAATTCACCCCTCCACTTT. This gives the protein CASSQVGQGNSPLHF.